Shown below are 20 T cell receptor beta chains from a single sample sequenced in a study of CD8 T cells in Susac syndrome. With random hexamers, 0.5 to 1 ug RNA was reverse transcribed. TCRdb reprocessed the immunoSEQ multiplex PCR reads via MiXCR and lists one record per CDR3 protein. This sample has 140,000 to 150,000 distinct CDR3 sequences, with approximately 93% found just once. The sample was CD4+ T cells from PBMCs. The receptors were sampled from a human donor in good health.

This chain connects TRBV5-4 to TRBJ1-4; maybe TRBD1 (5 bases). Trimming pared 0 bases from V and 6 bases from J, leaving 12 bases between. The CDR3 is made up of 15 amino acids. Looked up from germline, CDR1 is SGHNT and CDR2 is YYREEE (reference sequence). CDR3 sequence (DNA): TGTGCCAGCAGCTTGGAAGGGCAGGGAGATGAAAAACTGTTTTTT. This sequence encodes CASSLEGQGDEKLFF.

This clonotype has just a few counts. The gene calls are TRBV27 and TRBJ2-5; D call uncertain. The germline CDR1 and CDR2 sequences are MNHEY and SMNVEV (reference sequence). CDR3 length: 14 residues. Trimming took 3 bases from V and 1 from J, leaving 9 bases between them. The DNA of the CDR3 is TGTGCCAGCAGTTTGGTCGGCCGCCAAGAGACCCAGTACTTC. As protein: CASSLVGRQETQYF.

This clonotype was detected only a few times. The chain combines TRBV9 with TRBJ2-3, with TRBD2 matching over 12 bases. The CDR3 is 14 residues long. The junction had 2 bases not matched to a gene; V was cut back by 3 bases and J by 6 bases. The germline V gene encodes CDR1 SGDLS and CDR2 YYNGEE. CDR3 region: CASSGTSGRDTQYF. The CDR3 region has the DNA TGTGCCAGCAGCGGTACTAGCGGGAGGGATACGCAGTATTTT.

The genes are TRBV5-4 and TRBJ1-3; TRBD1 might be the D (6 bases). The V end lost 5 bases, the J end lost 4 bases, and 13 bases lay between the germline ends. Germline values: CDR1 SGHNT, CDR2 YYREEE (reference sequence). There are 14 residues in the CDR3. In DNA form, the CDR3 reads TGTGCCAGCAGGTTACAGGGAGGCGGAAACACCATATATTTT. This translates into CASRLQGGGNTIYF.

This clonotype was detected only once. The rearrangement links TRBV20-1 to TRBJ1-1; D not resolved. The CDR3 is 12 amino acids. V dropped 7 bases and J dropped 1 base, with 10 bases sitting between them. Germline values: CDR1 DFQATT, CDR2 SNEGSKA (reference sequence). The CDR3 region is CSVQRENTEAFF. The CDR3 bases are TGCAGTGTTCAGAGAGAGAACACTGAAGCTTTCTTT.

The chain has TRBV5-1 and TRBJ2-1, with 12 bases matching TRBD2. Germline CDR1 is SGHRS and CDR2 is YFSETQ. CDR3 length equals 15 residues. The ends lost 4 bases at V and 10 bases at J; junction bases unmatched: 9. Here the CDR3 reads CASSLAGGPVEEQFF. The CDR3 bases are TGCGCCAGCAGCCTAGCGGGAGGGCCAGTGGAAGAGCAGTTCTTC.

The chain uses TRBV5-4 and TRBJ2-7, with 14 bases matching TRBD2. Unmatched junction bases numbered 5, after V lost 4 bases and J lost 5 bases. Germline V gene lookup returns CDR1 SGHNT and CDR2 YYREEE (reference sequence). The CDR3 consists of 15 residues. The CDR3 DNA sequence: TGTGCCAGCAGCCTTGGGACTAGCGGGAGTAACGAGCAGTACTTC. Translating it yields CASSLGTSGSNEQYF.

This clonotype was seen a few times. The V call is TRBV5-1, the J call TRBJ2-1, with D unclear. CDR3 length: 15 residues. The germline V and J ends were trimmed by 0 bases and 0 bases, with 7 bases remaining between them. Germline V gene lookup returns CDR1 SGHRS and CDR2 YFSETQ. CDR3 sequence: CASSLGVSSYNEQFF. The CDR3 DNA follows: TGCGCCAGCAGCTTGGGGGTCAGCTCCTACAATGAGCAGTTCTTC.

The chain recombines TRBV6-6 with TRBJ2-1; D possibly corresponds to TRBD2 (6 bases). CDR1 and CDR2 (germline): MNHNY, SVGAGI (reference sequence). The CDR3 extends over 14 amino acids. Between the trimmed V and J ends, which lost 2 bases and 3 bases, there was a span of 8 bases. This CDR3 is CASSYRTNYNEQFF. DNA for the CDR3: TGTGCCAGCAGTTACAGGACTAACTACAATGAGCAGTTCTTC.

This chain connects TRBV20-1 to TRBJ2-3; no reliable D call. The germline CDR1 and CDR2 sequences are DFQATT and SNEGSKA (reference sequence). The CDR3 consists of 11 residues. The V and J ends lost 6 bases and 4 bases respectively, with 8 bases between them. DNA of the CDR3: TGCAGTGCCCACGTCGCAGATACGCAGTATTTT. Translating it yields CSAHVADTQYF.

The gene calls are TRBV20-1 and TRBJ2-1; no definite D call. The CDR3 is 12 residues long. The V gene's germline CDR1 is DFQATT and CDR2 SNEGSKA (reference sequence). V gave up 3 bases and J gave up 9 bases, with 12 bases separating them. The CDR3 region is CSASEGYGEQFF. CDR3 nucleotide sequence: TGCAGTGCTAGTGAAGGGTATGGTGAGCAGTTCTTC.

V and J are TRBV9 and TRBJ1-5; D unresolved. The CDR3 totals 14 residues. Trimming shortened V by 4 bases and J by 5 bases, and 13 bases separated the two germline ends. Germline assignment: CDR1 SGDLS and CDR2 YYNGEE. The CDR3 DNA reads as TGTGCCAGCAGCACAGCATCCAACTATCAGCCCCAGCATTTT. This codes for CASSTASNYQPQHF. Full variable domain (rest looked up from reference TRBV9 and TRBJ1-5): DSGVTQTPKHLITATGQRVTLRCSPRSGDLSVYWYQQSLDQGLQFLIQYYNGEERAKGNILERFSAQQFPDLHSELNLSSLELGDSALYFCASSTASNYQPQHFGDGTRLSIL.

The chain couples TRBV20-1 to TRBJ2-5; 12 nucleotides align to TRBD2. Germline lookup yields CDR1 DFQATT and CDR2 SNEGSKA (reference sequence). The CDR3 extends over 17 amino acids. Losses at the gene ends were 0 bases for V and 4 bases for J; bases not matched to a gene: 9. The CDR3 DNA is TGCAGTGCTAGAGATAGACTAGCGGGAGCGATCCCAGAGACCCAGTACTTC. Its protein is CSARDRLAGAIPETQYF.

This chain connects TRBV6-1 to TRBJ2-6; TRBD2 matches 7 bases. The CDR3 spans 17 residues. From germline, CDR1 is MNHNS and CDR2 SASEGT. With V trimmed by 7 bases and J by 4 bases, 13 bases remained unmatched. The CDR3 DNA sequence: TGTGCCAGCATTGTACACCGCGGGGGATCCGGGGCCAACGTCCTGACTTTC. Translating it yields CASIVHRGGSGANVLTF.

The rearrangement links TRBV11-2 to TRBJ2-5, with a possible D match to TRBD1 (5 bases). Germline V lookup: CDR1 SGHAT, CDR2 FQNNGV. V lost 1 base, J lost 2 bases, and 11 bases lay in between. The CDR3 totals 15 residues. The CDR3 spells CASSLGVTAQETQYF. In DNA, the CDR3 is TGTGCCAGCAGCTTAGGGGTGACAGCACAAGAGACCCAGTACTTC.

The V call is TRBV28, the J call TRBJ1-2; D is perhaps TRBD1 (5 bases). This CDR3 spans 15 amino acids. Germline CDR1 MDHEN, CDR2 SYDVKM. Between the trimmed V and J ends, which lost 8 bases and 5 bases, there was a span of 21 bases. DNA of the CDR3: TGTGCCAGCTTAGGGCTCACGGACACGAGTTATGGCTACACCTTC. Its translation: CASLGLTDTSYGYTF.

This chain uses TRBV30 with TRBJ1-1; TRBD1 is a possible D gene (5 bases). V gave up 0 bases and J gave up 6 bases, with 11 bases separating them. Germline V lookup: CDR1 GTSNPN, CDR2 SVGIG (reference sequence). This CDR3 region has 13 residues. The CDR3 region has the DNA TGTGCCTGGAGTGTCTACGGGACGGCTGAAGCTTTCTTT. It specifies CAWSVYGTAEAFF.

The chain carries TRBV6-2 or TRBV6-3 and TRBJ2-2; D might be TRBD2 (5 bases). This CDR3 comprises 15 residues. V dropped 4 bases and J dropped 5 bases, with 14 bases sitting between them. CDR1 is MNHEY and CDR2 is SVGEGT in the germline V gene. CDR3 protein: CASSLSFTGTGELFF. The DNA for the CDR3 is TGTGCCAGCAGTTTATCTTTTACGGGAACCGGGGAGCTGTTTTTT.

This chain joins TRBV7-9 and TRBJ2-3, with 12 bases identical to TRBD2. Germline values: CDR1 SEHNR, CDR2 FQNEAQ (reference sequence). V shed 6 bases, J shed 4 bases, and the junction held 11 bases outside the gene matches. There are 17 residues in the CDR3. The CDR3 bases are TGTGCCAGCAGTTCCCTTCCTAGCGGGAGGGCCGCAGATACGCAGTATTTT. This gives the protein CASSSLPSGRAADTQYF.

The rearrangement links TRBV2 to TRBJ2-6; TRBD1 matches at 8 bases. Germline CDR1 reads SNHLY; CDR2 reads FYNNEI. Trimming at V came to 4 bases and at J to 0 bases, leaving 2 bases not matched to a gene. The length of the CDR3 is 16 residues. CDR3 loop: CASSGGQGSGANVLTF. CDR3 bases: TGTGCCAGCAGTGGCGGACAGGGCTCTGGGGCCAACGTCCTGACTTTC. Combining the CDR3 with reference TRBV2 and TRBJ2-6 gives the whole variable domain EPEVTQTPSHQVTQMGQEVILRCVPISNHLYFYWYRQILGQKVEFLVSFYNNEISEKSEIFDDQFSVERPDGSNFTLKIRSTKLEDSAMYFCASSGGQGSGANVLTFGAGSRLTVL.